The 26 T cell receptor beta chains below come from one sample, sequenced in a study of spatial heterogeneity in lung cancer. TCRdb analysed the 5' RACE reads with MiXCR anew, one entry per CDR3 protein. The top ten clones hold about a third of a sample with tens of thousands of distinct CDR3 sequences, less than 9.5% of them seen once. Time point indicated: blood at routine non-recurrence follow-up after resection. Tumor, nontumor lung or frozen PBMC supplied whole RNA that was sequenced unsorted. Sequencing used PBMCs, obtained at follow-up. Every receptor here comes from a female donor with early-stage non-small cell lung cancer.

This clonotype was picked up many times. The chain joins TRBV2 to TRBJ1-5, with unresolved D. The CDR3 contains 12 residues. Germline CDR1 and CDR2: SNHLY and FYNNEI. V lost 4 bases and J lost 7, with 8 bases in between. CDR3 bases: TGTGCCAGCAGTGTAGGTTCCCAGCCCCAGCATTTT. This translates into CASSVGSQPQHF.

This clonotype was recorded at least ten times. CDR3 residues: CASSLLSGDLQPQHF. As DNA, the CDR3 is TGTGCCAGCAGTTTACTGTCCGGAGACTTGCAGCCCCAGCATTTT. The chain uses TRBV28 and TRBJ1-5; no clear D gene. V was cut by 2 bases and J by 7 bases, with 15 bases left in between. The CDR3 has 15 amino acids. The germline V gene encodes CDR1 MDHEN and CDR2 SYDVKM.

This clonotype was found many times. The V gene is TRBV7-9, the J gene TRBJ2-5; possibly TRBD2 for D (5 bases). V dropped 4 bases and J dropped 5 bases, with 17 bases sitting between them. Germline V gives CDR1 SEHNR, CDR2 FQNEAQ (reference sequence). This CDR3 spans 15 amino acids. The CDR3 DNA follows: TGTGCCAGCAGCTCCGGACTCCTCCTCGCGGAGACCCAGTACTTC. Its translation: CASSSGLLLAETQYF.

The table lists this clonotype with many counts. The chain combines TRBV20-1 with TRBJ2-2, with D possibly called TRBD1 or TRBD2 (5 bases each). This CDR3 comprises 15 residues. Germline-derived CDR1 and CDR2 are DFQATT and SNEGSKA (reference sequence). Trimming shortened V by 6 bases and J by 2 bases, and 16 bases separated the two germline ends. In DNA, the CDR3 is TGCAGTGCGCCCCCGGGACGCTCCAACACCGGGGAGCTGTTTTTT. Its protein is CSAPPGRSNTGELFF.

This clonotype was observed at least ten times. This chain connects TRBV5-1 to TRBJ1-3; no firm D call. Per the germline V gene, CDR1 is SGHRS and CDR2 is YFSETQ. This CDR3 is 17 amino acids long. V lost 3 bases and J lost 0, with 16 bases in between. The CDR3, as DNA: TGCGCCAGCAGCTCCTCCGCGCAGGCAAACTCTGGAAACACCATATATTTT. Protein product: CASSSSAQANSGNTIYF.

The V call is TRBV11-2, the J call TRBJ1-6, with D hard to call. The V gene's germline CDR1 is SGHAT and CDR2 FQNNGV. This CDR3 contains 13 residues. The V and J ends lost 5 bases and 9 bases respectively, with 11 bases between them. CDR3 region: CASSPPDVSPLHF. The CDR3 DNA reads as TGTGCCAGCAGCCCCCCGGATGTTTCACCCCTCCACTTT.

J is TRBJ2-3 and V is TRBV29-1; D unclear. This CDR3 spans 9 amino acids. In germline, CDR1 is SQVTM, CDR2 ANQGSEA. V was clipped by 6 bases and J by 9 bases, with 7 bases between them. CDR3 sequence: CSVKETQYF. The CDR3 region has the DNA TGCAGCGTGAAGGAGACGCAGTATTTT.

This clonotype was observed a few times. J is TRBJ2-3 and V is TRBV7-6; TRBD2 might be the D (5 bases). The CDR3 spans 16 residues. Trimming cost V 2 bases and J 7 bases, with 19 bases left between them. Germline V gene data show CDR1 as SGHVS and CDR2 as FNYEAQ. The CDR3 coding sequence is TGTGCCAGCAGCTTAACCGGCGGGCAAGGGTTGAATACGCAGTATTTT. Translated: CASSLTGGQGLNTQYF.

This clonotype was seen repeatedly, ten times or more. The chain links TRBV9 to TRBJ1-2; no clear D gene. Deletions cut 4 bases from V and 8 bases from J, with 15 bases between. The length of the CDR3 is 13 residues. Germline V gene sequence: CDR1 SGDLS, CDR2 YYNGEE. The CDR3 reads CASSFHTEGGYTF. CDR3 nucleotides: TGTGCCAGCAGCTTTCATACCGAGGGCGGCTACACCTTC.

The rearrangement uses TRBV5-1 and TRBJ2-7; D perhaps matches TRBD2 (5 bases). Germline CDR1 is SGHRS and CDR2 is YFSETQ. The V gene lost 0 bases and the J gene lost 3 bases, with 16 bases spanning the gap. The CDR3 contains 16 residues. The CDR3 DNA follows: TGCGCCAGCAGCTTGGGAACCCTAGCCCGCGGCTACGAGCAGTACTTC. This codes for CASSLGTLARGYEQYF.

This clonotype was counted ten times or more. V and J are TRBV7-6 and TRBJ1-2; a possible D gene is TRBD1 (5 bases). Trimming stripped 4 bases from V and 2 bases from J, with 23 bases between. The CDR3 covers 18 residues. The germline gives CDR1 SGHVS, CDR2 FNYEAQ. In nucleotides, the CDR3 is TGTGCCAGCAGCTCATCAGGGCCATGGGCGCTGGGAAACTATGGCTACACCTTC. This codes for CASSSSGPWALGNYGYTF.

This clonotype has a count of ten or more. The chain is built from TRBV28 and TRBJ1-1; unclear D gene. The length of the CDR3 is 13 residues. V gave up 6 bases and J gave up 6 bases, with 14 bases separating them. From germline, CDR1 is MDHEN and CDR2 SYDVKM. The CDR3 region has the DNA TGTGCCAGCAGCCCCCCGTGGGGTTCTGAAGCTTTCTTT. It is translated as CASSPPWGSEAFF.

The rearrangement uses TRBV28 and TRBJ1-6; tentatively, D is TRBD1 (5 bases). Germline CDR1 MDHEN, CDR2 SYDVKM. The CDR3 has 15 residues. The V gene lost 6 bases and the J gene lost 7 bases, with 16 bases spanning the gap. The CDR3 DNA reads TGTGCCAGCAGCCTGGGGACGGCTAAGAATTCACCCCTCCACTTT. Translating gives CASSLGTAKNSPLHF.

The V gene is TRBV5-1, the J gene TRBJ2-5; no definite D call. The V end was cut by 0 bases, the J end by 3 bases, with 9 bases between. CDR1 is SGHRS and CDR2 is YFSETQ in the germline V gene. The CDR3 length is 14 residues. CDR3 coding DNA: TGCGCCAGCAGCTTGGTTACGGTCGAAGAGACCCAGTACTTC. Translated: CASSLVTVEETQYF. The entire variable domain, with the rest obtained from reference TRBV5-1 and TRBJ2-5, is as follows: KAGVTQTPRYLIKTRGQQVTLSCSPISGHRSVSWYQQTPGQGLQFLFEYFSETQRNKGNFPGRFSGRQFSNSRSEMNVSTLELGDSALYLCASSLVTVEETQYFGPGTRLLVL.

In its sample, this clonotype was seen many times. V is TRBV5-5 and J is TRBJ2-5; 10 bases map to TRBD2. Germline CDR1 reads SGHKS; CDR2 reads YYEKEE (reference sequence). CDR3 size: 16 residues. V was pared by 4 bases and J by 3 bases, with 9 bases of the junction left unmatched. CDR3 residues: CASSPIPGTSEETQYF. CDR3 sequence (DNA): TGTGCCAGCAGCCCAATCCCCGGGACTAGCGAAGAGACCCAGTACTTC. The variable domain in full, with the rest retrieved from reference TRBV5-5 and TRBJ2-5, is DAGVTQSPTHLIKTRGQQVTLRCSPISGHKSVSWYQQVLGQGPQFIFQYYEKEERGRGNFPDRFSARQFPNYSSELNVNALLLGDSALYLCASSPIPGTSEETQYFGPGTRLLVL.

This clonotype was found many times. The chain joins TRBV20-1 to TRBJ2-2, with 8 bases fitting TRBD2. Losses at the gene ends were 2 bases for V and 5 bases for J; bases not matched to a gene: 7. From germline, CDR1 is DFQATT and CDR2 SNEGSKA (reference sequence). The CDR3 has 15 amino acids. CDR3 in DNA: TGCAGTGCTAGACGAAGCGGGAGTAGGACCGGGGAGCTGTTTTTT. This encodes CSARRSGSRTGELFF.

The J gene is TRBJ2-7, the V gene TRBV20-1; 9 bases map to TRBD2. Germline CDR1 reads DFQATT; CDR2 reads SNEGSKA (reference sequence). J gave up 3 bases and V 0 bases, and 6 bases lay outside the gene matches. The CDR3 has 15 amino acids. CDR3 DNA sequence: TGCAGTGCTAGAGATTGGCGGGGGGGCGTCTACGAGCAGTACTTC. Its protein product is CSARDWRGGVYEQYF.

This clonotype was counted ten times or more. The rearrangement links TRBV15 to TRBJ1-2; TRBD1 might be the D (6 bases). Looked up from germline, CDR1 is LNHNV and CDR2 is YYDKDF (reference sequence). V was clipped by 3 bases and J by 3 bases, with 20 bases between them. The CDR3 is made up of 17 amino acids. CDR3 nucleotides: TGTGCCACCAGCAGGTACCCATCGGGGGCCCTCGACTATGGCTACACCTTC. This encodes CATSRYPSGALDYGYTF.

This clonotype was seen more than once but under ten times. The chain uses TRBV5-4 and TRBJ2-2; a weak D match, TRBD1 (6 bases). The CDR3 spans 14 residues. Germline CDR1 is SGHNT and CDR2 is YYREEE (reference sequence). The germline V and J ends were trimmed by 3 bases and 6 bases, with 12 bases remaining between them. The CDR3 nucleotides are TGTGCCAGCAGCTCACAGGGTTCGGCCGGGGAGCTGTTTTTT. This translates into CASSSQGSAGELFF.

This clonotype was seen at least ten times. The chain has TRBV7-8 and TRBJ2-3; 9 nucleotides agree with TRBD2. J gave up 3 bases and V 2 bases, and 9 bases lay outside the gene matches. Germline-derived CDR1 and CDR2 are SGHVS and FQNEAQ. The CDR3 sequence is 17 residues long. The chain's CDR3 is CASSLLGGGDGTDTQYF. CDR3 DNA: TGTGCCAGCAGCTTACTTGGCGGGGGGGACGGTACAGATACGCAGTATTTT. The whole variable domain, filled in from reference TRBV7-8 and TRBJ2-3, reads GAGVSQSPRYKVAKRGQDVALRCDPISGHVSLFWYQQALGQGPEFLTYFQNEAQLDKSGLPSDRFFAERPEGSVSTLKIQRTQQEDSAVYLCASSLLGGGDGTDTQYFGPGTRLTVL.

The rearrangement links TRBV3-1 to TRBJ1-2, with no clear D. Deletions cut 2 bases from V and 2 bases from J, with 12 bases between. There are 15 residues in the CDR3. In germline, CDR1 is LGHDT, CDR2 YNNKEL (reference sequence). The CDR3 coding sequence is TGTGCCAGCAGCCAATCTCCAGAGAAAAACTATGGCTACACCTTC. Protein sequence: CASSQSPEKNYGYTF.

This clonotype has a count of ten or more. V gene TRBV6-2 or TRBV6-3 combines with J gene TRBJ1-4; a weak D match, TRBD1 (5 bases). The length of the CDR3 is 14 residues. Germline CDR1 and CDR2: MNHEY and SVGEGT. V was cut by 5 bases and J by 7 bases, with 14 bases left in between. CDR3 in amino acids: CASSHGAFGEKLFF. CDR3 sequence (DNA): TGTGCCAGCAGTCACGGGGCCTTTGGTGAAAAACTGTTTTTT.

This clonotype turned up a few times. This rearrangement joins TRBV6-2 or TRBV6-3 to TRBJ1-2; D is unresolved. CDR1 and CDR2 from the germline V gene are MNHEY and SVGEGT. CDR3 length: 13 residues. Deletions cut 0 bases from V and 2 bases from J, with 4 bases between. CDR3 DNA sequence: TGTGCCAGCAGTTACTCGTCCAACTATGGCTACACCTTC. The encoded protein is CASSYSSNYGYTF.

This clonotype was seen at least ten times. V usage is TRBV5-6 and J usage is TRBJ2-6; no definite D call. Germline CDR1 reads SGHDT; CDR2 reads YYEEEE. V lost 2 bases and J 0 bases, leaving 6 bases between the germline ends. The CDR3 contains 15 residues. The CDR3 sequence: CASSFSISGANVLTF. The CDR3 nucleotides read TGTGCCAGCAGCTTTTCAATCTCTGGGGCCAACGTCCTGACTTTC. The whole variable domain, filled in from reference TRBV5-6 and TRBJ2-6, reads DAGVTQSPTHLIKTRGQQVTLRCSPKSGHDTVSWYQQALGQGPQFIFQYYEEEERQRGNFPDRFSGHQFPNYSSELNVNALLLGDSALYLCASSFSISGANVLTFGAGSRLTVL.

This clonotype was observed at least ten times. The chain uses TRBV7-2 and TRBJ1-5; tentative D call: TRBD1 (6 bases). Looked up from germline, CDR1 is SGHTA and CDR2 is FQGNSA. CDR3 length: 15 residues. V was pared by 0 bases and J by 3 bases, with 9 bases between. The CDR3, as DNA: TGTGCCAGCAGCTTAGCGACAGGCGTCAATCAGCCCCAGCATTTT. This codes for CASSLATGVNQPQHF. Full variable domain (outside the CDR3, taken from reference TRBV7-2 and TRBJ1-5): GAGVSQSPSNKVTEKGKDVELRCDPISGHTALYWYRQSLGQGLEFLIYFQGNSAPDKSGLPSDRFSAERTGGSVSTLTIQRTQQEDSAVYLCASSLATGVNQPQHFGDGTRLSIL.

This clonotype was detected only a few times. This chain links TRBV7-8 with TRBJ2-1, with D uncertain. CDR3 length: 13 residues. Per the germline V gene, CDR1 is SGHVS and CDR2 is FQNEAQ. V was pared by 4 bases and J by 8 bases, with 12 bases between. The CDR3 is CASSYFLGDEQFF. Here the CDR3 DNA reads TGTGCCAGCAGCTACTTTCTGGGTGATGAGCAGTTCTTC.